This T cell receptor (beta chain) was captured in a study of Ad26.COV2.S vaccination and SARS-CoV-2 variants. The V gene lost 4 bases and the J gene lost 5 bases, with 9 bases spanning the gap. CDR1 and CDR2 (germline): SGHDT, YYEEEE. There are 12 residues in the CDR3. Regarding the study as a whole: Breadth measured for non-spike TCRs was similar across vaccine and placebo recipients.

Noted treatment: over 15 received Ad26.COV2.S at low or high dose, single or two shots; about 5 received placebo; per-sample allocation not given. Sampling was done on day 63 after the first vaccine or placebo injection. An Ad26 vector that expressed Wuhan-strain SARS-CoV-2 spike constituted the vaccine. A remark on this clone: No antigen is known for it.

Using immunoSEQ multiplex PCR, the repertoire was profiled, and TCRdb retains in-frame clones only, with some absent. The sample yields over 400,000 clones, about nine tenths seen once. Source: peripheral blood, taken in a trial of Ad26.COV2.S vaccine versus placebo. The chain couples TRBV5-6 to TRBJ1-2; the D is unclear. The TCR comes from a person between 18 and 60 years old who received the Ad26.COV2.S COVID-19 vaccine or a placebo. In nucleotides, the CDR3 is TGTGCCAGCAGCCCCTTAAGTTATGGCTACACCTTC. Translation gives CASSPLSYGYTF.